The TCR beta chain under discussion was sequenced for a study of human T cells and chemical hapten exposure. The CDR3 is made up of 13 amino acids. J lost 5 bases, V lost 8 bases, and 5 bases had no gene match. The table lists this clonotype with a count of one. A much larger clone differs from this one at a single base, so this may be a read error. Here the CDR3 omits its conserved ending phenylalanine or tryptophan, so a read error is the likely source. Each CDR3 protein is one row after TCRdb ran MiXCR on the RACE reads. The sample lists under 75,000 distinct CDR3 sequences, around 7.9% seen once, with approximately 3.4% in the top ten. Time point in this sample: patch test 2, 6 weeks after DPC sensitization. This sample's treatment: therapeutic diphenylcyclopropenone sensitization with weekly scalp DPC.

The clonotype comes from a woman aged 45 to 65 with alopecia areata. Some clones in this sample may be carry-over from other donors' samples. This sequence joins TRBV12-3 or TRBV12-4 and TRBJ2-7; TRBD1 aligns across 11 bases. Here the sequenced sample was whole blood, taken in connection with sensitization to the hapten diphenylcyclopropenone (DPC). The chain's CDR3 is CASEGTGGHEQYL. The CDR3 DNA reads TGTGCCAGCGAGGGGACAGGGGGTCACGAGCAGTACCTC.